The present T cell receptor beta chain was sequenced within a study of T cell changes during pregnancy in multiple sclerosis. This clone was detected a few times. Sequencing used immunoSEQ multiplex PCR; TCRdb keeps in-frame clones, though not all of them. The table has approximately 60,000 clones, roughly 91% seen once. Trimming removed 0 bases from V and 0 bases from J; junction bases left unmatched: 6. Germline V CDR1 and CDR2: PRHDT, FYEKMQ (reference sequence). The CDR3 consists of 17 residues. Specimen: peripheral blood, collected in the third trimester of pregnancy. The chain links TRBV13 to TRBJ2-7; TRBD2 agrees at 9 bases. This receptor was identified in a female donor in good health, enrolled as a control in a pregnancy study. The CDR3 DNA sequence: TGTGCCAGCAGCTTAGGCCCAACTAGCGGGTACTCCTACGAGCAGTACTTC. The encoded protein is CASSLGPTSGYSYEQYF.